The rows below give T cell receptor beta chains drawn from one sample of a study of cytomegalovirus exposure and HLA in healthy donors. The repertoire was sequenced with immunoSEQ multiplex PCR; TCRdb's copy has only in-frame clones and lacks some. This table has some 120,000 clones, 81% appearing once. The sequenced material came from PBMCs. The origin of the receptors is a man aged 40-55 years in good health and CMV-seronegative. The CDR3 runs from the conserved cysteine through the conserved F or W. The D gene is left open where the match is weak. Size values are once, few and many counts, or a class for expanded clones, and some rows have none.

length	V	J	size	D	CDR3	DNA
16	TRBV4-3	TRBJ2-1	.	TRBD2	CASSQDASGLYNEQFF	TGCGCCAGCAGCCAAGATGCTAGCGGGCTATACAATGAGCAGTTCTTC
14	TRBV11-3	TRBJ2-7	few	TRBD1	CASSTSDRIGEQYF	TGTGCCAGCAGCACCTCGGACAGGATCGGCGAGCAGTACTTC
15	TRBV2	TRBJ2-2	.	TRBD2	CASRELAGPTGELFF	TGTGCCAGCAGGGAACTAGCGGGTCCTACCGGGGAGCTGTTTTTT
15	TRBV29-1	TRBJ2-2	.	TRBD2	CSVKTGGPLGGELFF	TGCAGCGTTAAAACGGGAGGGCCTTTGGGCGGGGAGCTGTTTTTT
15	TRBV14	TRBJ1-5	.	TRBD1	CASSHGQGRNQPQHF	TGTGCCAGCAGCCATGGACAGGGCCGCAATCAGCCCCAGCATTTT
13	TRBV7-6	TRBJ2-1	.	.	CASSLDRQAEQFF	TGTGCCAGCAGCTTAGACAGGCAGGCTGAGCAGTTCTTC
14	TRBV15	TRBJ2-5	.	TRBD1	CATSRPRGKETQYF	TGTGCCACCAGCAGACCCAGGGGGAAAGAGACCCAGTACTTC
13	TRBV10-2	TRBJ1-5	.	TRBD1	CATGEGQHQPQHF	TGCGCCACCGGAGAGGGACAGCATCAGCCCCAGCATTTT
16	TRBV19	TRBJ1-2	.	TRBD1	CASSISGQGEYYGYTF	TGTGCCAGTAGTATATCCGGACAGGGGGAGTACTATGGCTACACCTTC
14	TRBV9	TRBJ2-1	.	TRBD2	CASSVLYGGGRQFF	TGTGCCAGCAGCGTCCTCTATGGCGGGGGAAGGCAGTTCTTC
15	TRBV5-6	TRBJ2-5	.	TRBD1	CASSSGDRGSETQYF	TGTGCCAGCAGCTCAGGGGACAGGGGGAGCGAGACCCAGTACTTC